The sample holds one count of the clone carrying this T cell receptor (beta chain). Its antigen is not known. Data came from immunoSEQ multiplex PCR; TCRdb stores just in-frame clones and leaves some out. Altogether fewer than 150,000 clones are present, over 75% being singletons, with the ten largest covering 1% to 1.5%. The entry originates in a study of T cell responses to AZD1222 COVID-19 vaccine. Germline CDR1 is MGHRA and CDR2 is YSYEKL. V dropped 4 bases and J dropped 2; count of bases not matched to a gene: 12. This CDR3 contains 17 residues. Points from the study as a whole: Every sample of the repertoires postdated the peak T cell response. Compared with day 0, the breadth and depth of the Spike-specific TCR repertoire rose significantly after two doses of AZD1222.

The chain recombines TRBV4-1 with TRBJ1-2, with 8 positions matching TRBD1. Here the sequenced sample was peripheral blood, taken on day 0 of AZD1222 vaccination. The TCR was taken from an adult in good health. As DNA, the CDR3 is TGCGCCAGCAGCCCCCTCGGACGGACAGGGCTAAACTATGGCTACACCTTC. This encodes CASSPLGRTGLNYGYTF.